This TCR beta chain was identified in a study of blood T cells in healthy people across ages. Findings and caveats of the study: Significant beta diversity loss was already apparent by age around 36, declining roughly linearly.

Through a sample-barcoded 5' primer and a J-beta primer mix, a second PCR was run for roughly 7 to 11 cycles. MiXCR, run by TCRdb on the 5' RACE reads, gives a single entry per CDR3 protein. The table has about 540,000 distinct CDR3 sequences, 24% seen once; the top ten hold roughly 9%. Remarks on this clonotype: Its target is not known.

Germline V gives CDR1 LGHNA, CDR2 YSLEER. Trimming cost V 4 bases and J 3 bases, with 9 bases left between them. There are 14 residues in the CDR3. This sample also belongs to another study, concerning T cells of mothers and their children. That report notes: All RNA that had been extracted was used for cDNA synthesis at around 1.6 ug per 15 ul. Overlap measured in related mother-child pairs was slightly, non-significantly higher than in unrelated pairs. There were no persistent microchimeric T cell clones detected.

The chain uses TRBV4-3 and TRBJ1-4; D is unresolved. This receptor was obtained from a boy between 10 and 17 years old in good health. Material: blood. In nucleotides, the CDR3 is TGCGCCAGCAGCCCCGACGGGGCTAATGAAAAACTGTTTTTT. Translation: CASSPDGANEKLFF.